The rows below give T cell receptor beta chains drawn from one sample of a study of blood T cells in healthy people across ages. One entry per CDR3 protein results from TCRdb running MiXCR on the 5' RACE reads. The table shows hundreds of thousands of distinct CDR3 sequences, with less than 45% occurring only once. The sequenced sample consisted of blood. Receptor source: an elderly man in good health. Each CDR3 is given with its conserved first and last residue. A D gene is named only where the DNA matches it firmly. Rows give clone size only sometimes, using once, few, many, or a class for an expanded clone.

cdr3_aa,cdr3_nt,clone_size,d_call,j_call,v_call
CSARDRQFYGYTF,TGCAGTGCTAGAGATCGGCAGTTCTATGGCTACACCTTC,NA,NA,TRBJ1-2,TRBV20-1
CASSLNLRGGEQFF,TGTGCCAGCAGTCTTAACCTTAGGGGTGGTGAGCAGTTCTTC,NA,NA,TRBJ2-1,TRBV27
CASSTGRYEQYF,TGTGCCAGCAGCACAGGCCGCTACGAGCAGTACTTC,NA,NA,TRBJ2-7,TRBV12-3/TRBV12-4
CASSARGLLQETQYF,TGTGCCAGCAGTGCCAGGGGACTCCTCCAAGAGACCCAGTACTTC,NA,NA,TRBJ2-5,TRBV6-2/TRBV6-3
CASSFPGQGGETQYF,TGTGCCAGCAGCTTCCCGGGACAGGGCGGGGAGACCCAGTACTTC,NA,TRBD1,TRBJ2-5,TRBV7-2
CASSEGYAEAFF,TGCGCCAGCAGCGAAGGGTACGCTGAAGCTTTCTTT,NA,NA,TRBJ1-1,TRBV5-1
CASSKARSGENSNQPQHF,TGTGCCAGCAGCAAAGCAAGGTCCGGGGAGAATAGCAATCAGCCCCAGCATTTT,NA,NA,TRBJ1-5,TRBV21-1
CASSQLTGTYEQYF,TGTGCCAGCAGCCAACTAACAGGAACCTACGAGCAGTACTTC,few,NA,TRBJ2-7,TRBV3-1
CASSHRTRRTDTQYF,TGTGCCAGCAGCCACCGGACTAGACGCACAGATACGCAGTATTTT,NA,TRBD2,TRBJ2-3,TRBV6-2/TRBV6-3
CASSVAGSASYNEQFF,TGTGCCAGCAGCGTAGCGGGTAGCGCCTCCTACAATGAGCAGTTCTTC,NA,NA,TRBJ2-1,TRBV9
CSVGTAVGYEQYF,TGCAGCGTTGGGACAGCCGTTGGGTACGAGCAGTACTTC,NA,NA,TRBJ2-7,TRBV29-1
CASSHGGGAGQPQHF,TGTGCCAGCAGTCATGGAGGGGGCGCGGGTCAGCCCCAGCATTTT,NA,TRBD1,TRBJ1-5,TRBV3-1
CSGGEGETQYF,TGCAGCGGAGGAGAGGGAGAGACCCAGTACTTC,many,NA,TRBJ2-5,TRBV29-1
CASREAGTGKETQYF,TGTGCCAGCAGGGAGGCCGGGACAGGGAAAGAGACCCAGTACTTC,NA,TRBD1,TRBJ2-5,TRBV7-2
CASSEAGTGLEPQHF,TGTGCCAGCAGTGAAGCAGGAACAGGGTTGGAGCCCCAGCATTTT,NA,NA,TRBJ1-5,TRBV6-1
CASSESGVTYGYTF,TGCGCCAGCAGTGAGTCGGGAGTGACCTATGGCTACACCTTC,NA,NA,TRBJ1-2,TRBV10-1
CASSNASGYTETQYF,TGTGCCAGCAGTAATGCTAGCGGGTACACAGAGACGCAGTATTTT,once,TRBD2,TRBJ2-3,TRBV2
CASSSGTAEHEQYF,TGCGCCAGCAGCAGCGGGACTGCGGAACACGAGCAGTACTTC,NA,TRBD2,TRBJ2-7,TRBV5-1
CASSLDGKSDYEQYF,TGCGCCAGCAGCTTGGATGGGAAATCGGACTACGAGCAGTACTTC,many,NA,TRBJ2-7,TRBV5-1
CSASQGGSAEQYF,TGCAGTGCTTCACAGGGGGGGTCTGCCGAGCAGTACTTC,NA,NA,TRBJ2-7,TRBV20-1
CSASSDWRTQDTQYF,TGCAGTGCTAGTTCCGACTGGCGGACCCAGGATACGCAGTATTTT,NA,NA,TRBJ2-3,TRBV20-1
CASTKGSSHGTDTQYF,TGTGCCAGCACCAAAGGGAGTAGCCACGGCACAGATACGCAGTATTTT,NA,NA,TRBJ2-3,TRBV6-2/TRBV6-3
CASSLRLAGRQETQYF,TGCGCCAGCAGCTTACGACTAGCGGGGCGACAAGAGACCCAGTACTTC,few,TRBD2,TRBJ2-5,TRBV5-1
CASSVAAGGRYNEQFF,TGTGCCAGCAGCGTAGCTGCGGGGGGCCGATACAATGAGCAGTTCTTC,NA,TRBD2,TRBJ2-1,TRBV9
CASSLPLNYNSPLHF,TGTGCCAGCAGTTTGCCACTGAATTATAATTCACCCCTCCACTTT,many,NA,TRBJ1-6,TRBV28
CATWRSGQGDIQYF,TGTGCCACCTGGAGGTCAGGGCAAGGGGACATTCAGTACTTC,NA,NA,TRBJ2-4,TRBV6-5
CASSLPRVGTGELFF,TGTGCCAGCAGCTTGCCCAGGGTGGGCACCGGGGAGCTGTTTTTT,NA,NA,TRBJ2-2,TRBV5-6
CSAREGENEQFF,TGCAGCGCAAGAGAGGGGGAGAATGAGCAGTTCTTC,NA,NA,TRBJ2-1,TRBV29-1
CASSPRGPIRGANVLTF,TGTGCCAGCAGCCCCAGGGGACCCATTAGAGGGGCCAACGTCCTGACTTTC,few,NA,TRBJ2-6,TRBV7-2
CASSLGDGLGEQYF,TGTGCCAGCAGCTTAGGGGACGGACTTGGGGAGCAGTACTTC,many,NA,TRBJ2-5,TRBV7-2
CASSKRDNQETQYF,TGTGCCAGCAGCAAGCGGGACAACCAAGAGACCCAGTACTTC,many,NA,TRBJ2-5,TRBV21-1
CSARVPRSSLGETQYF,TGCAGTGCTAGAGTGCCGAGATCCTCGTTGGGGGAGACCCAGTACTTC,NA,NA,TRBJ2-5,TRBV20-1
CASSPRQGTSNNEQFF,TGTGCCAGCAGCCCTAGACAGGGGACATCAAACAATGAGCAGTTCTTC,NA,TRBD1,TRBJ2-1,TRBV27
CSARPERERTRETQYF,TGCAGTGCTAGGCCCGAGCGGGAGAGAACAAGAGAGACCCAGTACTTC,NA,TRBD2,TRBJ2-5,TRBV20-1
CSARSDRGVETQYF,TGCAGTGCTAGATCAGACAGGGGGGTGGAGACCCAGTACTTC,few,TRBD1,TRBJ2-5,TRBV20-1
CASSSDRGVYNEQYF,TGTGCCAGCAGTTCCGACAGGGGGGTTTACAATGAGCAGTACTTC,NA,TRBD1,TRBJ2-7,TRBV6-2/TRBV6-3
CASSYIRDRDWTDTQYF,TGTGCCAGCAGCTACATCCGGGACAGGGATTGGACAGATACGCAGTATTTT,NA,TRBD1,TRBJ2-3,TRBV7-9
CASSLTGYNEQYF,TGTGCCAGCAGCTTGACGGGGTACAATGAGCAGTACTTC,NA,NA,TRBJ2-7,TRBV7-2
CASSPRGYNEQFF,TGTGCCAGCTCACCGAGAGGTTACAATGAGCAGTTCTTC,few,NA,TRBJ2-1,TRBV18
CSVEKQGTDTQYF,TGCAGCGTTGAAAAACAGGGGACAGATACGCAGTATTTT,few,TRBD1,TRBJ2-3,TRBV29-1
CASRTGIGYTF,TGTGCCAGCAGGACAGGGATCGGCTACACCTTC,NA,TRBD1,TRBJ1-2,TRBV28
CASSPDRVFSYEQYF,TGTGCTAGCAGCCCCGACAGAGTATTTTCCTACGAGCAGTACTTC,few,NA,TRBJ2-7,TRBV7-7
CSAGLASGLRMNTEAFF,TGCAGTGCTGGGTTAGCCAGCGGACTGCGAATGAACACTGAAGCTTTCTTT,NA,NA,TRBJ1-1,TRBV20-1
CASSNQKTRERLAKNIQYF,TGTGCCAGCAGCAATCAGAAGACTAGGGAGAGATTAGCCAAAAACATTCAGTACTTC,many,NA,TRBJ2-4,TRBV21-1
CASSESRGLSTDTQYF,TGCGCTAGCAGTGAAAGTCGCGGGCTTAGCACAGATACGCAGTATTTT,NA,NA,TRBJ2-3,TRBV10-1
CASSYRIGASNQPQHF,TGTGCCAGCAGCTACCGGATAGGGGCTAGCAATCAGCCCCAGCATTTT,NA,NA,TRBJ1-5,TRBV6-2/TRBV6-3
CASRRTSRTQETQYF,TGTGCCAGCAGGCGGACTAGCAGGACTCAAGAGACCCAGTACTTC,many,TRBD2,TRBJ2-5,TRBV7-2
CAWRDSYEQYF,TGTGCCTGGAGGGACTCCTACGAGCAGTACTTC,NA,NA,TRBJ2-7,TRBV30